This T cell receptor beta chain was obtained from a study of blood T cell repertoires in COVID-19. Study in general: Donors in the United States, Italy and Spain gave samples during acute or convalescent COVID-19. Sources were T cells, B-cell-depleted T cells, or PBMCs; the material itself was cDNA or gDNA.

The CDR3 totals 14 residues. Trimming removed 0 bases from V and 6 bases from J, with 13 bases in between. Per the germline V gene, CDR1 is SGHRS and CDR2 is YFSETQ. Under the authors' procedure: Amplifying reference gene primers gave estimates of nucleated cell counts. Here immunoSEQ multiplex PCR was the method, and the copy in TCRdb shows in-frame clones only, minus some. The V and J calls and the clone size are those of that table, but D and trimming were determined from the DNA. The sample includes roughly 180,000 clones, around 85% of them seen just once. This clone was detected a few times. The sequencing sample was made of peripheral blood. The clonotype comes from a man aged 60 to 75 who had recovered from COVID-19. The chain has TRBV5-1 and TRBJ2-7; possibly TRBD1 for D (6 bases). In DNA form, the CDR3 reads TGCGCCAGCAGCTTGGGACAGGTCAAAGGCGAGCAGTACTTC. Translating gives CASSLGQVKGEQYF.